Presented here are 2 T cell receptor beta chains from one specimen sequenced in a study of blood T cell repertoires in COVID-19. Profiling relied on immunoSEQ multiplex PCR, and the TCRdb table lists in-frame clones only, not all of them. The data hold about 220,000 clones, with over 75% observed a single time. Sequencing was done on a sample of PBMCs or T cells enriched from blood (not recorded which). These receptors all stem from a woman aged 55-75 years who had recovered from COVID-19.

J is TRBJ1-2 and V is TRBV5-6, with D possibly TRBD1 on 6 matching bases. V was shortened by 0 bases and J by 7 bases, with 13 bases between the two germline ends. The V gene's germline CDR1 is SGHDT and CDR2 YYEEEE. There are 14 residues in the CDR3. The CDR3 is CASSLAQGNSGYTF. CDR3 in DNA: TGTGCCAGCAGCTTGGCTCAGGGGAATAGTGGCTACACCTTC. Full variable domain (outside the CDR3, taken from reference TRBV5-6 and TRBJ1-2): DAGVTQSPTHLIKTRGQQVTLRCSPKSGHDTVSWYQQALGQGPQFIFQYYEEEERQRGNFPDRFSGHQFPNYSSELNVNALLLGDSALYLCASSLAQGNSGYTFGSGTRLTVV.

The V call is TRBV5-3, the J call TRBJ1-1, with 7 bases aligning to TRBD1. Being an ORF, TRBV5-3 has a function that is uncertain. Germline trimming cut 3 bases from V and 7 bases from J; bases unmatched to any gene: 3. CDR3 length: 12 residues. The CDR3 region has the DNA TGTGCCAGAAGCTCCCGGGACAGTGAAGCTTTCTTT. Protein: CARSSRDSEAFF.